The sample holds a few counts of the clone carrying this T cell receptor beta chain. No antigen is known for it. The record originates from a study of T cell repertoires in cytomegalovirus infection. Turning to the study itself: Public signatures in TCR beta pointed to CMV infection and matching HLA type.

TCRdb redid the calling of the reads with MiXCR, one entry per CDR3 protein. This table has hundreds of thousands of distinct CDR3 sequences, roughly a third appearing once. The germline V and J ends were trimmed by 7 bases and 2 bases, with 15 bases remaining between them. Germline loops: CDR1 MDHEN, CDR2 SYDVKM. The CDR3 runs to 15 residues. Study conclusions and caveats: Dominating the ex vivo response were HLA-C-restricted CMV-specific TCR beta clonotypes. Identification of carriers of CMV plus the relevant HLA was achieved through cumulative public TCR beta family frequency.

This sequence originates from a human donor in good health (CMV status not recorded). Some clones in this sample may be carry-over from other donors' samples. The chain is built from TRBV28 and TRBJ2-1; D could derive from TRBD1 or TRBD2 (6 bases each). The sample was PBMCs. The CDR3 spells CASMGGPKAYNEQFF. The DNA of the CDR3 is TGTGCCAGCATGGGGGGCCCAAAAGCCTACAATGAGCAGTTCTTC.